A single sample gave rise to the 30 T cell receptor beta chains below, sequenced in a study of blood T cell repertoires in COVID-19 (dated by TCRdb to 2018 to 2021). To prepare the library, the immunoSEQ multiplex PCR assay was applied. In its TCRdb copy, this immuneACCESS table keeps in-frame sequences only and misses some clones. Where compared with another copy, unresolved V genes explain less than half of these, and the others have no known cause. Within this sample are about 170,000 clones, with 70% to 90% of them counted one time only. The ten largest clones capture 7% of the sample. The sample was peripheral blood. All receptors come from a woman over 75 in a cohort sampled during active or convalescent COVID-19.

This chain links TRBV12-3 or TRBV12-4 with TRBJ2-7, with 7 bases aligning to TRBD1. Trimming took 4 bases from V and 4 from J; bases not matched to a gene: 4. The CDR3 covers 13 residues. CDR3 residues: CASSSGTVYEQYF. The CDR3 nucleotides read TGTGCCAGCAGTTCCGGGACAGTTTACGAGCAGTACTTC.

The J gene is TRBJ2-1, the V gene TRBV9, with D possibly TRBD2 on 7 matching bases. CDR3 length equals 16 residues. The V gene's germline CDR1 is SGDLS and CDR2 YYNGEE. V was shortened by 3 bases and J by 8 bases, with 21 bases between the two germline ends. CDR3 sequence: CASSAPFGGPSDEQFF. The DNA for the CDR3 is TGTGCCAGCAGCGCCCCCTTCGGGGGGCCCTCGGATGAGCAGTTCTTC. The full variable domain, rest sourced from reference TRBV9 and TRBJ2-1, is DSGVTQTPKHLITATGQRVTLRCSPRSGDLSVYWYQQSLDQGLQFLIQYYNGEERAKGNILERFSAQQFPDLHSELNLSSLELGDSALYFCASSAPFGGPSDEQFFGPGTRLTVL.

The rearrangement uses TRBV30 and TRBJ2-3; 11 bases fit TRBD2. Germline CDR1 and CDR2: GTSNPN and SVGIG (reference sequence). The CDR3 consists of 15 residues. After removal of 1 base from V and 5 bases from J, the junction contained 5 bases not matched to a gene. The CDR3, as DNA: TGTGCCTGGAGTGGGGCTAGCGGGGGGATAGATACGCAGTATTTT. Translating it yields CAWSGASGGIDTQYF.

This chain uses TRBV24-1 with TRBJ2-3; possibly TRBD2 for D (5 bases). There are 13 residues in the CDR3. Germline V gene data show CDR1 as KGHDR and CDR2 as SFDVKD. V gave up 5 bases and J gave up 0 bases, with 5 bases separating them. Here the CDR3 DNA reads TGTGCCACCAGTGGGAGGAGCACAGATACGCAGTATTTT. Its protein is CATSGRSTDTQYF.

The CDR3 here is CASSQVRGGYGYTF. For the CDR3, the DNA is TGCGCCAGCAGCCAAGTAAGGGGGGGATATGGCTACACCTTC. The V and J genes are TRBV4-1 and TRBJ1-2; tentative D call: TRBD1 (6 bases). Trimming removed 1 base from V and 5 bases from J, with 11 bases in between. The germline V gene encodes CDR1 MGHRA and CDR2 YSYEKL. The CDR3 covers 14 residues.

The chain couples TRBV10-3 to TRBJ2-3; 8 nucleotides align to TRBD1. The CDR3 runs 17 residues. V lost 4 bases to trimming and J lost 3 bases; unmatched junction nucleotides: 12. Per germline, CDR1 ENHRY and CDR2 SYGVKD. The CDR3 sequence is CAISVSVGQGRTDTQYF. The DNA for the CDR3 is TGTGCCATCAGTGTCTCGGTTGGACAGGGTAGGACAGATACGCAGTATTTT.

The chain employs TRBV19 and TRBJ1-4, with D perhaps matching TRBD1 (5 bases). This CDR3 spans 14 amino acids. Germline V gives CDR1 LNHDA, CDR2 SQIVND (reference sequence). Trimming took 6 bases from V and 6 from J, leaving 14 bases between them. As DNA, the CDR3 is TGTGCCAGTAGCCCTAGCAGGGAGGATGAAAAACTGTTTTTT. It is translated as CASSPSREDEKLFF. Full variable domain (missing parts from reference TRBV19 and TRBJ1-4): DGGITQSPKYLFRKEGQNVTLSCEQNLNHDAMYWYRQDPGQGLRLIYYSQIVNDFQKGDIAEGYSVSREKKESFPLTVTSAQKNPTAFYLCASSPSREDEKLFFGSGTQLSVL.

The chain joins TRBV7-8 to TRBJ2-4; unclear D gene. The germline V gene encodes CDR1 SGHVS and CDR2 FQNEAQ. The ends were cut back, 2 bases at V and 6 bases at J, with 8 bases in the middle. This CDR3 spans 13 amino acids. The CDR3 here is CASSLLGRNIQYF. DNA for the CDR3: TGTGCCAGCAGCTTACTGGGCAGAAACATTCAGTACTTC.

This clone turned up a few times. CDR3 nucleotides: TGCGCCAGCAGCCCAGGGGACGCCAGGAGGTCCTATAATTCACCCCTCCACTTT. It translates to CASSPGDARRSYNSPLHF. The V and J genes are TRBV4-1 and TRBJ1-6, with a tentative D call TRBD1 (6 bases). The CDR3 runs to 18 residues. V was pared by 4 bases and J by 1 base, with 17 bases between. In germline, CDR1 is MGHRA, CDR2 YSYEKL.

The J gene is TRBJ1-2, the V gene TRBV6-2 or TRBV6-3, with unresolved D. CDR3 length equals 14 residues. Per the germline V gene, CDR1 is MNHEY and CDR2 is SVGEGT. Trimming removed 1 base from V and 3 bases from J, with 9 bases in between. CDR3 loop: CASSYLAGHYGYTF. CDR3 DNA: TGTGCCAGCAGTTACTTGGCAGGCCACTATGGCTACACCTTC.

This chain joins TRBV7-9 and TRBJ2-7; D gene ambiguous. V shed 4 bases and J shed 2 bases, with 9 bases lying between them. The V gene's germline CDR1 is SEHNR and CDR2 FQNEAQ (reference sequence). CDR3 length: 13 amino acids. CDR3 coding DNA: TGTGCCAGCAGCTCCGGGTTGACCTACGAGCAGTACTTC. Protein: CASSSGLTYEQYF.

The chain employs TRBV2 and TRBJ2-7; the D is unclear. Germline-derived CDR1 and CDR2 are SNHLY and FYNNEI. The CDR3 extends over 12 amino acids. V was clipped by 7 bases and J by 4 bases, with 11 bases between them. This chain's CDR3 is CASTRQDYEQYF. CDR3 in DNA: TGTGCCAGCACTCGGCAGGATTACGAGCAGTACTTC.

The table lists this clone with a count of one. The J gene is TRBJ2-1, the V gene TRBV6-2 or TRBV6-3, with TRBD2 identical over 10 bases. CDR1 and CDR2 from the germline V gene are MNHEY and SVGEGT. The CDR3 extends over 20 amino acids. Trimming at V came to 0 bases and at J to 6 bases, leaving 17 bases not matched to a gene. The chain's CDR3 is CASSYSTGLAGEDRSNEQFF. As DNA, the CDR3 is TGTGCCAGCAGTTACTCCACCGGGCTAGCGGGAGAGGATAGGAGCAATGAGCAGTTCTTC.

CDR3 bases: TGTGCCAGCAGCCAATTGGCGGGAGGGGACACAGATACGCAGTATTTT. Translated: CASSQLAGGDTDTQYF. This chain connects TRBV3-1 (or the pseudogene TRBV3-2) to TRBJ2-3; 9 nucleotides line up with TRBD2. The V gene end was trimmed by 2 bases and the J gene end by 2 bases; junction bases not matched to a gene: 5. The CDR3 consists of 16 residues. The germline gives CDR1 LGHDT, CDR2 YNNKEL (reference sequence).

This clone has just one count. The chain couples TRBV7-2 to TRBJ2-3, with D perhaps matching TRBD1 (6 bases). The CDR3 runs 14 residues. The germline gives CDR1 SGHTA, CDR2 FQGNSA. Trimming removed 3 bases at V and 2 bases at J, with 9 bases between. The CDR3 here is CASSLDSYTDTQYF. The CDR3 coding sequence is TGTGCCAGCAGCTTGGACAGCTACACAGATACGCAGTATTTT.

J is TRBJ1-1 and V is TRBV21-1; TRBD1, the table's D call, was not compared with the DNA. TRBV21-1 corresponds to a pseudogene. The CDR3 extends over 14 amino acids. The CDR3, as DNA: TGTGCCAGCAGCAAAGAACAGGGGGCTGATGAAGCTTTCTTT. The encoded protein is CASSKEQGADEAFF.

This clone was seen just once. V and J are TRBV27 and TRBJ1-2; D might be TRBD1 (5 bases). Trimming cost V 1 base and J 4 bases, with 13 bases left between them. The CDR3 is 15 amino acids. Germline V lookup: CDR1 MNHEY, CDR2 SMNVEV (reference sequence). The CDR3 DNA sequence: TGTGCCAGCAGTTTATTTTTCAAAGGGGTCTATGGCTACACCTTC. It yields the protein CASSLFFKGVYGYTF.

V usage is TRBV19 and J usage is TRBJ2-2; 8 nucleotides agree with TRBD1. The CDR3 consists of 15 residues. After removal of 5 bases from V and 4 bases from J, the junction contained 6 bases not matched to a gene. Germline V gene sequence: CDR1 LNHDA, CDR2 SQIVND (reference sequence). CDR3 amino acids: CASSLQGVGTGELFF. The CDR3 coding sequence is TGTGCCAGTAGTTTACAGGGGGTGGGCACCGGGGAGCTGTTTTTT.

J is TRBJ2-7 and V is TRBV18, with 7 bases aligning to TRBD2. The CDR3 contains 14 residues. V lost 1 base, J lost 3 bases, and 3 bases stayed unmatched. Germline values: CDR1 KGHSH, CDR2 LQKENI. CDR3 loop: CASSPLPGGYEQYF. The CDR3 nucleotides are TGTGCCAGCTCACCACTCCCGGGGGGCTACGAGCAGTACTTC.

The J gene is TRBJ1-5, the V gene TRBV6-6, with 8 nucleotides matching TRBD1. Germline V gene sequence: CDR1 MNHNY, CDR2 SVGAGI (reference sequence). The CDR3 runs 16 residues. J gave up 6 bases and V 0 bases, and 7 bases lay outside the gene matches. CDR3 residues: CASSYSRAGGVQPQHF. In DNA, the CDR3 is TGTGCCAGCAGTTACTCGAGGGCAGGGGGCGTTCAGCCCCAGCATTTT.

The chain joins TRBV6-4 to TRBJ1-2; 9 bases are a match to TRBD1. The V segment lost 0 bases and the J segment 5 bases; nucleotides outside the gene matches: 10. The CDR3 sequence is 17 residues long. Germline assignment: CDR1 MRHNA and CDR2 SNTAGT. CDR3 nucleotides: TGTGCCAGCAGTGACTCGATAGGGGGACAGGGAAGTTATGGCTACACCTTC. Translating gives CASSDSIGGQGSYGYTF.

The chain is built from TRBV5-6 and TRBJ2-3; tentatively, D is TRBD1 (6 bases). Germline values: CDR1 SGHDT, CDR2 YYEEEE. Between the trimmed V and J ends, which lost 4 bases and 0 bases, there was a span of 15 bases. The CDR3 is made up of 16 amino acids. The CDR3 bases are TGTGCCAGCAGCCCCGAGGGACACCACAGCACAGATACGCAGTATTTT. Protein sequence: CASSPEGHHSTDTQYF.

This clone was seen only a few times. The gene calls are TRBV2 and TRBJ1-1, with 9 bases identical to TRBD1. With 7 bases clipped from V and 1 base from J, the junction kept 7 bases outside the gene matches. CDR3 size: 15 residues. Germline CDR1 reads SNHLY; CDR2 reads FYNNEI. CDR3 amino acids: CASTFDRGWNTEAFF. The CDR3 DNA reads TGTGCCAGCACCTTTGACAGGGGGTGGAACACTGAAGCTTTCTTT. Using reference TRBV2 and TRBJ1-1 for the parts outside the CDR3, the full variable domain is EPEVTQTPSHQVTQMGQEVILRCVPISNHLYFYWYRQILGQKVEFLVSFYNNEISEKSEIFDDQFSVERPDGSNFTLKIRSTKLEDSAMYFCASTFDRGWNTEAFFGQGTRLTVV.

The J gene is TRBJ2-2, the V gene TRBV18; weak D call: TRBD2 (6 bases). The V gene's germline CDR1 is KGHSH and CDR2 LQKENI. The V and J ends lost 2 bases and 7 bases respectively, with 11 bases between them. The CDR3 is 14 residues long. The CDR3 sequence: CASSPTREDGELFF. As DNA, the CDR3 is TGTGCCAGCTCACCAACCAGGGAGGACGGGGAGCTGTTTTTT.

The chain combines TRBV7-9 with TRBJ2-1; TRBD2 aligns across 7 bases. With V trimmed by 8 bases and J by 0 bases, 7 bases remained unmatched. Germline CDR1 and CDR2: SEHNR and FQNEAQ (reference sequence). The CDR3 runs to 15 residues. This CDR3 is CASGPWEGSYNEQFF. Here the CDR3 DNA reads TGTGCCAGCGGTCCATGGGAGGGCTCCTACAATGAGCAGTTCTTC.

The chain links TRBV28 to TRBJ2-1; D might be TRBD2 (6 bases). Germline V CDR1 and CDR2: MDHEN, SYDVKM. The CDR3 spans 16 residues. Trimming left V 2 bases short and J 7 bases short, with 18 bases between. This CDR3 reads CASSLLKIAGINEQFF. DNA for the CDR3: TGTGCCAGCAGTTTACTCAAGATCGCGGGAATTAATGAGCAGTTCTTC.

The CDR3 DNA reads as TGTGCCAGCAGCTTAGCAGAGAACACTGAAGCTTTCTTT. Its translation is CASSLAENTEAFF. J is TRBJ1-1 and V is TRBV11-2; D is ambiguous. The CDR3 extends over 13 amino acids. Between the trimmed V and J ends, which lost 1 base and 1 base, there was a span of 4 bases. Germline V CDR1 and CDR2: SGHAT, FQNNGV.

V is TRBV14 and J is TRBJ1-6; 8 bases align to TRBD1. V shed 4 bases, J shed 0 bases, and the junction held 8 bases outside the gene matches. Looked up from germline, CDR1 is SGHDN and CDR2 is FVKESK. This CDR3 has 18 amino acids. CDR3 protein: CASSPRDRWSSYNSPLHF. Here the CDR3 DNA reads TGTGCCAGCAGCCCCCGGGACAGGTGGAGCTCCTATAATTCACCCCTCCACTTT.

The chain uses TRBV4-1 and TRBJ1-1; D remains ambiguous. This CDR3 has 11 residues. Trimming cost V 3 bases and J 6 bases, with 5 bases left between them. Germline values: CDR1 MGHRA, CDR2 YSYEKL. In nucleotides, the CDR3 is TGCGCCAGCAGCCACGGAGCTGAAGCTTTCTTT. Residues: CASSHGAEAFF.

V usage is TRBV18 and J usage is TRBJ1-1; 8 bases fit TRBD1. With 4 bases clipped from V and 2 bases from J, the junction kept 9 bases outside the gene matches. CDR3 length: 16 amino acids. Looked up from germline, CDR1 is KGHSH and CDR2 is LQKENI. DNA for the CDR3: TGTGCCAGCTCACTTAGTACAGGGGGAGCAAACACTGAAGCTTTCTTT. Protein product: CASSLSTGGANTEAFF.